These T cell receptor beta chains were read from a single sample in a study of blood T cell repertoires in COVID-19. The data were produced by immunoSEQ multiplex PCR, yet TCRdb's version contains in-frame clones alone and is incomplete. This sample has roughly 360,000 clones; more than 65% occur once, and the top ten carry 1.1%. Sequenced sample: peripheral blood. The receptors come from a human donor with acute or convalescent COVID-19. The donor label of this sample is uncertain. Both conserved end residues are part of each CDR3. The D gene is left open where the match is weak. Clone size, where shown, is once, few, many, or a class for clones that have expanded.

CDR3 DNA: TGTGCCAGTAGTCCCGGATGGGCCATAGCGGGCTACACCTTC
CDR3 protein: CASSPGWAIAGYTF
J gene: TRBJ1-2
V gene: TRBV19
clone size: -
D gene: -

CDR3 DNA: TGTGCCAGCAGTTACTCGATAAGACAGGGGGGCTATAATTCACCCCTCCACTTT
CDR3 protein: CASSYSIRQGGYNSPLHF
J gene: TRBJ1-6
V gene: TRBV6-2/TRBV6-3
clone size: -
D gene: TRBD1

CDR3 DNA: TGTGCCAGCTCAGTGGACAGGGCTGGGGGCACTGAAGCTTTCTTT
CDR3 protein: CASSVDRAGGTEAFF
J gene: TRBJ1-1
V gene: TRBV18
clone size: -
D gene: TRBD1

CDR3 DNA: TGCGCCAGCAGCCCGAGGGGGAGCCGACAAAAGACCCAGTACTTC
CDR3 protein: CASSPRGSRQKTQYF
J gene: TRBJ2-5
V gene: TRBV5-1
clone size: -
D gene: -

CDR3 DNA: TGCGCCAGCAGTGAGCCGGGACAGTTATATGGCTACACCTTC
CDR3 protein: CASSEPGQLYGYTF
J gene: TRBJ1-2
V gene: TRBV10-2
clone size: -
D gene: TRBD1

CDR3 DNA: TGTGCCAGCAGCTTTGGCTCAGGGGGTCGAGAGCAGTACTTC
CDR3 protein: CASSFGSGGREQYF
J gene: TRBJ2-7
V gene: TRBV11-2
clone size: -
D gene: TRBD1

CDR3 DNA: TGTGCCAGCTCAGCACTAGCGGGGGGGACCTACGAGCAGTACTTC
CDR3 protein: CASSALAGGTYEQYF
J gene: TRBJ2-7
V gene: TRBV18
clone size: -
D gene: TRBD2

CDR3 DNA: TGTGCCAGCAGCCTCTACCGGAGGGCAGAGGAAAAACTGTTTTTT
CDR3 protein: CASSLYRRAEEKLFF
J gene: TRBJ1-4
V gene: TRBV11-2
clone size: -
D gene: -

CDR3 DNA: TGTGCCAGCTCACCACCCTCGGGACACGCCACCGGGGAGCTGTTTTTT
CDR3 protein: CASSPPSGHATGELFF
J gene: TRBJ2-2
V gene: TRBV18
clone size: -
D gene: -

CDR3 DNA: TGTGCCAGCAAACGACAGGGTGAATATCAGCCCCAGCATTTT
CDR3 protein: CASKRQGEYQPQHF
J gene: TRBJ1-5
V gene: TRBV2
clone size: -
D gene: TRBD1

CDR3 DNA: TGTGCCAGCCGAACCACCGGGACAGGGACGAATGAGCAGTTCTTC
CDR3 protein: CASRTTGTGTNEQFF
J gene: TRBJ2-1
V gene: TRBV6-4
clone size: -
D gene: TRBD1

CDR3 DNA: TGTGCCAGCAGTGACCCCTGGGGCTCAACGAACAATGAGCAGTTCTTC
CDR3 protein: CASSDPWGSTNNEQFF
J gene: TRBJ2-1
V gene: TRBV25-1
clone size: -
D gene: -

CDR3 DNA: TGTGCCTGGAGTGTCAGCGGGGGATCCCCCCGCTACACCTTC
CDR3 protein: CAWSVSGGSPRYTF
J gene: TRBJ1-2
V gene: TRBV30
clone size: few
D gene: -

CDR3 DNA: TGCGCCAGCATTCCAGAGACAGGATATGGCTACACCTTC
CDR3 protein: CASIPETGYGYTF
J gene: TRBJ1-2
V gene: TRBV10-2
clone size: -
D gene: -

CDR3 DNA: TGTGCCAGTAAGGGGGGGACTCCCAGCACGTCCTACAATGAGCAGTTCTTC
CDR3 protein: CASKGGTPSTSYNEQFF
J gene: TRBJ2-1
V gene: TRBV19
clone size: -
D gene: -

CDR3 DNA: TGTGCCAGCAGTCCGGGACTAGCGGGAGCCGGGGAGCTGTTTTTT
CDR3 protein: CASSPGLAGAGELFF
J gene: TRBJ2-2
V gene: TRBV25-1
clone size: -
D gene: TRBD2

CDR3 DNA: TGTGCCTGGAGCGAGTCCATTGAAGCTTTCTTT
CDR3 protein: CAWSESIEAFF
J gene: TRBJ1-1
V gene: TRBV30
clone size: -
D gene: -

CDR3 DNA: TGTGCCAGCAGCTACGAACAGGGAGTTACTGAAGCTTTCTTT
CDR3 protein: CASSYEQGVTEAFF
J gene: TRBJ1-1
V gene: TRBV7-8
clone size: -
D gene: -

CDR3 DNA: TGCGGGGGGACGGACTCTGGAAACACCATATATTTT
CDR3 protein: CGGTDSGNTIYF
J gene: TRBJ1-3
V gene: TRBV30
clone size: -
D gene: -

CDR3 DNA: TGTGCCAGCACAAACCAGGTCCGCACACACATGAACACTGAAGCTTTCTTT
CDR3 protein: CASTNQVRTHMNTEAFF
J gene: TRBJ1-1
V gene: TRBV5-5
clone size: -
D gene: -

CDR3 DNA: TGCGCCAGCAGCCCACCCGGCGTCGGGTTAACAGATACGCAGTATTTT
CDR3 protein: CASSPPGVGLTDTQYF
J gene: TRBJ2-3
V gene: TRBV5-1
clone size: -
D gene: -

CDR3 DNA: TGTGCCTGGAGTAGGGGGAGCAATCAGCCCCAGCATTTT
CDR3 protein: CAWSRGSNQPQHF
J gene: TRBJ1-5
V gene: TRBV30
clone size: -
D gene: -

CDR3 DNA: TGTGCCAGCAGTTTTGAGCAGCGTTCACCCCTCCACTTT
CDR3 protein: CASSFEQRSPLHF
J gene: TRBJ1-6
V gene: TRBV27
clone size: -
D gene: -

CDR3 DNA: TGTGCCAGCAGTCTGGACAGGGGACGTATACAGCCCCAGCATTTT
CDR3 protein: CASSLDRGRIQPQHF
J gene: TRBJ1-5
V gene: TRBV6-5
clone size: -
D gene: TRBD1

CDR3 DNA: TGTGCCAGCAGCTTAGATATGTGGACTCAGGAAGGCTACACCTTC
CDR3 protein: CASSLDMWTQEGYTF
J gene: TRBJ1-2
V gene: TRBV7-9
clone size: -
D gene: -

CDR3 DNA: TGCAGCGCCAAGCGGGAAACGGGGGGGGTCTACGAGCAGTACTTC
CDR3 protein: CSAKRETGGVYEQYF
J gene: TRBJ2-7
V gene: TRBV29-1
clone size: -
D gene: TRBD2

CDR3 DNA: TGTGCCAGCAGCCAAGATCCCCCGGGGGGATACAATGAGCAGTTCTTC
CDR3 protein: CASSQDPPGGYNEQFF
J gene: TRBJ2-1
V gene: TRBV3-1/TRBV3-2
clone size: -
D gene: TRBD2

CDR3 DNA: TGTGCCTGCTACAGGGGGCGCGGGAGCAATCAGCCCCAGCATTTT
CDR3 protein: CACYRGRGSNQPQHF
J gene: TRBJ1-5
V gene: TRBV30
clone size: -
D gene: TRBD1